This T cell receptor (beta chain) was captured in a study of T cells after yellow fever vaccination. UMIs were added to TCR cDNA along with a universal primer site when it was made by 5'RACE template switching. TCRdb analysed the 5' RACE reads with MiXCR anew, one entry per CDR3 protein. The repertoire includes just under 600,000 distinct CDR3 sequences, roughly 13% of them detected once, and around 15% sits in the top ten. V trimming: 5 bases; J trimming: 6 bases; junction bases outside the gene matches: 9. The germline V gene has CDR1 DFQATT and CDR2 SNEGSKA (reference sequence). This CDR3 region has 14 residues.

The rearrangement links TRBV20-1 to TRBJ2-1; 8 positions agree with TRBD2. This clonotype was obtained from a young man who received the YFV17D yellow fever vaccine. The specimen was PBMCs, collected on the day of the yellow fever booster vaccination. The CDR3 DNA reads as TGCAGTGCTCAACGCCTAGCGGGCTTCAATGAGCAGTTCTTC. It is translated as CSAQRLAGFNEQFF.